One and the same sample provided the 15 T cell receptor beta chains below, sequenced in a study of Ad26.COV2.S vaccination and SARS-CoV-2 variants. Treatment indicated: around 19 received Ad26.COV2.S at low or high dose, single or two shots; several received placebo; per-sample allocation not given. Each sample was drawn 63 days after the first injection (of vaccine or placebo). Sequencing used immunoSEQ multiplex PCR; TCRdb keeps in-frame clones, though not all of them. The sample shows approximately 500,000 clones, about 83% of them seen only once. The sample was peripheral blood, taken in a trial of Ad26.COV2.S vaccine versus placebo. All receptors derive from a person between 18 and 65 years old who received the Ad26.COV2.S COVID-19 vaccine or a placebo.

Regarding this clone: Other DNA sequences in this sample translate to the same CDR3. V gene TRBV7-2 combines with J gene TRBJ2-5; TRBD1 is a possible D gene (5 bases). This CDR3 is 12 amino acids long. V dropped 3 bases and J dropped 4 bases, with 6 bases sitting between them. Per the germline V gene, CDR1 is SGHTA and CDR2 is FQGNSA. The CDR3 region has the DNA TGTGCCAGCAGCTTTGGGGCAGAGACCCAGTACTTC. Encoded protein: CASSFGAETQYF.

V is TRBV19 and J is TRBJ2-2; D gene uncertain. The V gene's germline CDR1 is LNHDA and CDR2 SQIVND (reference sequence). With 6 bases removed from V and 8 bases from J, the gap between germline ends came to 16 bases. The CDR3 is 14 amino acids. DNA for the CDR3: TGTGCCAGTAGCCCAGCGCTCGCTGTTGGGGAGCTGTTTTTT. It specifies CASSPALAVGELFF.

The chain joins TRBV27 to TRBJ1-2; 7 bases agree with TRBD1. The V and J ends lost 5 bases and 7 bases, in that order; junction bases with no gene match: 4. This CDR3 is built from 12 residues. The germline V gene has CDR1 MNHEY and CDR2 SMNVEV (reference sequence). The CDR3 is CASSGGGSGYTF. In DNA form, the CDR3 reads TGTGCCAGCAGTGGAGGGGGCTCTGGCTACACCTTC.

The chain carries TRBV6-5 and TRBJ1-1, with D maybe TRBD1 (6 bases). Germline CDR1 reads MNHEY; CDR2 reads SVGAGI. The CDR3 consists of 12 residues. V lost 7 bases to trimming and J lost 11 bases, with 17 bases between them. The CDR3: CASKRGDLEAFF. In DNA form, the CDR3 reads TGTGCCAGCAAAAGGGGGGATCTGGAGGCTTTCTTT.

The rearrangement joins TRBV11-2 to TRBJ2-1; D possibly matches TRBD1 or TRBD2 (6 bases each). The CDR3 extends over 14 amino acids. Looked up from germline, CDR1 is SGHAT and CDR2 is FQNNGV. The V end lost 4 bases, the J end lost 15 bases, and 22 bases lay between the germline ends. In nucleotides, the CDR3 is TGTGCCAGCAGCTCCACCCTGCTGGGGGGCGCGGGGTTCTTC. Residues: CASSSTLLGGAGFF.

The chain has TRBV7-2 and TRBJ1-6, with 7 bases lining up with TRBD1. The CDR3 loop spans 16 amino acids. CDR1 is SGHTA and CDR2 is FQGNSA in the germline V gene. J was trimmed by 7 bases and V by 4 bases; bases with no gene match: 10. The CDR3, as DNA: TGTGCCAGCAGCTCAGGGGGTTGGCCGCAAAATTCACCCCTCCACTTT. It is translated as CASSSGGWPQNSPLHF.

The chain joins TRBV5-4 to TRBJ1-1; D not certain. CDR1 and CDR2 from the germline V gene are SGHNT and YYREEE (reference sequence). The CDR3 length is 14 residues. Trimming removed 6 bases from V and 1 base from J, with 13 bases in between. The CDR3 coding sequence is TGTGCCAGCACCCGGGCCCTATGGAACACTGAAGCTTTCTTT. Translation gives CASTRALWNTEAFF.

The chain links TRBV29-1 to TRBJ1-2; the match to TRBD1 covers 8 bases. There are 13 residues in the CDR3. Germline V CDR1 and CDR2: SQVTM, ANQGSEA. Trimming took 7 bases from V and 5 from J; bases not matched to a gene: 9. The CDR3 DNA reads TGCAGCGCCCAGGGGGCAGATTTTTATGGCTACACCTTC. Translation: CSAQGADFYGYTF.

V gene TRBV20-1 combines with J gene TRBJ1-1; D may be TRBD1 (6 bases). The germline V and J ends were trimmed by 3 bases and 10 bases, with 18 bases remaining between them. In germline, CDR1 is DFQATT, CDR2 SNEGSKA (reference sequence). The length of the CDR3 is 13 residues. This CDR3 is CSASPTGPRGAFF. Written as DNA, the CDR3 is TGCAGTGCTAGTCCAACAGGGCCCCGCGGAGCTTTCTTT.

The chain's CDR3 is CASILNPATPDTQYF. In DNA form, the CDR3 reads TGTGCCAGCATTCTTAACCCCGCGACCCCGGATACGCAGTATTTT. This rearrangement joins TRBV6-6 to TRBJ2-3; D is unresolved. The CDR3 is made up of 15 amino acids. Germline CDR1 is MNHNY and CDR2 is SVGAGI (reference sequence). Trimming took 7 bases from V and 6 from J, leaving 20 bases between them.

The chain recombines TRBV2 with TRBJ1-4; D remains unclear. The CDR3 covers 15 residues. V shed 6 bases and J shed 0 bases, with 11 bases lying between them. Germline V CDR1 and CDR2: SNHLY, FYNNEI. Here the CDR3 reads CASSNRLATNEKLFF. CDR3 sequence (DNA): TGTGCCAGCAGCAATCGTCTTGCAACTAATGAAAAACTGTTTTTT.

There are a few counts of this clone. The chain employs TRBV2 and TRBJ1-4; D might be TRBD1 (6 bases). Trimming removed 7 bases at V and 7 bases at J, with 19 bases between. The CDR3 has 15 residues. CDR1 is SNHLY, CDR2 FYNNEI, per germline. CDR3 sequence: CASKSIGGPSEKLFF. CDR3 coding DNA: TGTGCCAGCAAATCGATTGGGGGCCCCAGTGAAAAACTGTTTTTT.

The sample holds a few counts of this clone. The genes are TRBV18 and TRBJ1-6; TRBD1 is a possible D gene (5 bases). V lost 5 bases and J 16 bases, leaving 15 bases between the germline ends. Germline V lookup: CDR1 KGHSH, CDR2 LQKENI. The CDR3 spans 12 residues. CDR3 nucleotide sequence: TGTGCCAGCTCAATGTCCCGGGACCTTCTCCACTTT. Protein: CASSMSRDLLHF.

The chain couples TRBV19 to TRBJ2-1, with 8 nucleotides matching TRBD2. Trimming at V came to 2 bases and at J to 6 bases, leaving 9 bases not matched to a gene. CDR3 size: 16 residues. The germline V gene encodes CDR1 LNHDA and CDR2 SQIVND (reference sequence). This chain's CDR3 is CASSITPLAAGNEQFF. The CDR3 region has the DNA TGTGCCAGTAGTATAACACCACTAGCGGCTGGCAATGAGCAGTTCTTC.

The J gene is TRBJ1-4, the V gene TRBV7-9; D is uncertain. The germline CDR1 and CDR2 sequences are SEHNR and FQNEAQ (reference sequence). V shed 5 bases and J shed 8 bases, with 18 bases lying between them. CDR3 length: 15 residues. In DNA form, the CDR3 reads TGTGCCAGCAGCCAAATGTTCGGGCCCAGGGAAAAACTGTTTTTT. This gives the protein CASSQMFGPREKLFF. The whole variable domain, remainder taken from reference TRBV7-9 and TRBJ1-4, is DTGVSQNPRHKITKRGQNVTFRCDPISEHNRLYWYRQTLGQGPEFLTYFQNEAQLEKSRLLSDRFSAERPKGSFSTLEIQRTEQGDSAMYLCASSQMFGPREKLFFGSGTQLSVL.